These T cell receptor beta chains were read from a single sample in a study of blood T cell repertoires in COVID-19. Only in-frame clones appear in the TCRdb table, and some are missing; sequencing was by immunoSEQ multiplex PCR. The data contain around 130,000 clones, around 85% of them singletons. Sequencing used peripheral blood. These receptor sequences come from a man in his 60s with acute or convalescent COVID-19. Each CDR3 is given with its conserved first and last residue. A D gene is named only where the DNA matches it firmly. A row's size may be missing; if present it is once, few, many or a size class.

>NA|TRBJ2-7|14|TRBD2|TRBV2
CASSDGGSTYEQYF
TGTGCCAGCAGTGATGGCGGGAGTACCTACGAGCAGTACTTC
>NA|TRBJ2-2|14|TRBD1|TRBV19
CASRATGTEGELFF
TGTGCCAGTAGGGCGACAGGGACCGAGGGGGAGCTGTTTTTT
>NA|TRBJ2-1|17|TRBD1|TRBV7-9
CASSLEFGTGMNNEQFF
TGTGCCAGCAGCTTAGAGTTTGGGACAGGGATGAATAATGAGCAGTTCTTC
>NA|TRBJ2-7|12|TRBD2|TRBV29-1
CSVRGVTYEQYF
TGCAGCGTACGGGGGGTCACCTACGAGCAGTACTTC
>NA|TRBJ2-6|20|TRBD2|TRBV6-1
CASSEAPSGSFSSGANVLTF
TGTGCCAGCAGTGAAGCACCTAGCGGGAGTTTCAGCTCTGGGGCCAACGTCCTGACTTTC
>NA|TRBJ1-1|14|TRBD1|TRBV28
CASSVTGGGYEAFF
TGTGCCAGCAGTGTAACAGGGGGAGGGTATGAAGCTTTCTTT
>NA|TRBJ2-3|13|NA|TRBV15
CATSTWLTDTQYF
TGTGCCACCAGCACCTGGCTCACAGATACGCAGTATTTT
>NA|TRBJ1-5|12|NA|TRBV28
CASRDDSQPQHF
TGTGCCAGCAGAGACGACAGCCAGCCCCAGCATTTT
>NA|TRBJ2-5|14|NA|TRBV30
CAWRGDNRQETQYF
TGTGCCTGGAGGGGGGACAACCGTCAAGAGACCCAGTACTTC
>NA|TRBJ2-1|16|TRBD2|TRBV4-2
CASSQAGTSGYNEQFF
TGTGCCAGCAGCCAAGCCGGGACTAGCGGTTACAATGAGCAGTTCTTC
>NA|TRBJ2-1|14|TRBD2|TRBV28
CASSLTGTSGFQFF
TGTGCCAGCAGTTTAACGGGGACTAGCGGGTTTCAGTTCTTC
>NA|TRBJ2-2|18|TRBD1|TRBV3-1/TRBV3-2
CASSHTGQGPLMGGELFF
TGTGCCAGCAGCCATACGGGACAGGGGCCCTTGATGGGCGGGGAGCTGTTTTTT
>NA|TRBJ1-1|13|NA|TRBV29-1
CSVSMGLFTEAFF
TGCAGCGTTTCGATGGGACTCTTCACTGAAGCTTTCTTT
>NA|TRBJ1-6|15|NA|TRBV4-2
CASSQDGHQNSPLHF
TGTGCCAGCAGCCAAGATGGCCACCAGAATTCACCCCTCCACTTT
>NA|TRBJ2-7|16|NA|TRBV4-1
CASSQDRPEVSYEQYF
TGCGCCAGCAGCCAAGATAGGCCAGAGGTATCCTACGAGCAGTACTTC
>NA|TRBJ2-5|12|NA|TRBV5-1
CASSLGEETQYF
TGCGCCAGCAGCTTGGGAGAAGAGACCCAGTACTTC
>few|TRBJ2-3|14|NA|TRBV25-1
CASSEYRAADTQYF
TGTGCCAGCAGTGAATACAGGGCCGCAGATACGCAGTATTTT
>NA|TRBJ1-4|16|TRBD1|TRBV18
CASSPGQPSTNEKLFF
TGTGCCAGCTCTCCGGGACAGCCATCAACTAATGAAAAACTGTTTTTT
>NA|TRBJ1-1|16|TRBD1|TRBV29-1
CSVEDPGQGPSTEAFF
TGCAGCGTTGAAGATCCTGGACAGGGTCCGTCTACTGAAGCTTTCTTT
>once|TRBJ1-3|21|TRBD1|TRBV3-1/TRBV3-2
CASSQDRGQGWRIFSGNTIYF
TGTGCCAGCAGCCAAGATAGGGGACAGGGGTGGCGAATTTTCTCTGGAAACACCATATATTTT
>once|TRBJ1-2|13|NA|TRBV28
CASRATVDYGYTF
TGTGCCAGCAGGGCGACAGTTGACTATGGCTACACCTTC
>NA|TRBJ2-3|15|TRBD2|TRBV7-8
CASSFGLAGTDTQYF
TGTGCCAGCAGCTTTGGACTAGCGGGAACAGATACGCAGTATTTT
>NA|TRBJ2-5|14|NA|TRBV20-1
CSASSALGQETQYF
TGCAGTGCTAGTAGCGCCCTGGGCCAAGAGACCCAGTACTTC
>NA|TRBJ1-6|15|TRBD1|TRBV18
CASSLRQGKDSPLHF
TGTGCCAGCTCACTCCGACAGGGAAAGGATTCACCCCTCCACTTT
>NA|TRBJ2-3|16|TRBD2|TRBV24-1
CATSDLAGGPTDTQYF
TGTGCCACCAGTGACTTAGCGGGAGGGCCCACAGATACGCAGTATTTT
>NA|TRBJ2-1|12|NA|TRBV27
CASRTGDNEQFF
TGTGCCAGCAGAACCGGAGACAATGAGCAGTTCTTC
>NA|TRBJ1-1|15|TRBD1|TRBV5-1
CASSITGGGSTEAFF
TGCGCCAGCAGCATAACAGGGGGTGGTAGCACTGAAGCTTTCTTT
>NA|TRBJ2-7|14|NA|TRBV11-3
CASSFLDSPYEQYF
TGTGCCAGCAGCTTTCTCGACAGCCCCTACGAGCAGTACTTC
>NA|TRBJ2-7|11|TRBD1|TRBV5-8
CASSLGTGIYF
TGTGCCAGCAGCTTAGGGACAGGGATATACTTC
>NA|TRBJ1-1|16|NA|TRBV27
CASSISRPGRNTEAFF
TGTGCCAGCAGTATAAGCCGGCCCGGGAGGAACACTGAAGCTTTCTTT
>NA|TRBJ2-7|16|TRBD1|TRBV28
CASSITLDRNPYEQYF
TGTGCCAGCAGTATTACATTGGACAGGAACCCCTACGAGCAGTACTTC
>NA|TRBJ1-6|15|NA|TRBV9
CASSVGGGRNSPLHF
TGTGCCAGCAGCGTAGGTGGGGGCCGGAATTCACCCCTCCACTTT
>NA|TRBJ1-2|13|TRBD1|TRBV27
CASSWGQSYGYTF
TGTGCCAGCAGTTGGGGACAGAGCTATGGCTACACCTTC
>NA|TRBJ2-1|16|TRBD1|TRBV4-1
CASSQGQGSRFNEQFF
TGCGCCAGCAGCCAGGGACAGGGGTCCCGTTTCAATGAGCAGTTCTTC
>once|TRBJ1-2|16|NA|TRBV6-4
CASSDSGQGSTYGYTF
TGTGCCAGCAGTGACTCGGGTCAGGGTTCTACCTATGGCTACACCTTC
>NA|TRBJ2-5|12|TRBD2|TRBV19
CATTSGGETQYF
TGTGCCACGACTAGCGGGGGGGAGACCCAGTACTTC
>NA|TRBJ2-5|15|TRBD2|TRBV9
CASSLSGGSSETQYF
TGTGCCAGCAGCCTCTCCGGCGGGAGCTCCGAGACCCAGTACTTC
>NA|TRBJ1-2|13|NA|TRBV4-1
CASSQAGIYGYTF
TGCGCCAGCAGCCAAGCAGGGATCTATGGCTACACCTTC
>NA|TRBJ1-1|15|NA|TRBV27
CASSYLSIGVAEAFF
TGTGCCAGCAGTTATCTTAGCATTGGCGTCGCTGAAGCTTTCTTT
>NA|TRBJ2-7|13|NA|TRBV7-9
CASSSLASHEQYF
TGTGCCAGCAGTTCACTAGCCAGCCACGAGCAGTACTTC
>NA|TRBJ2-7|16|TRBD1|TRBV24-1
CATSDGGQDTGGEQYF
TGTGCCACCAGTGATGGGGGACAGGACACAGGGGGTGAGCAGTACTTC
>NA|TRBJ1-2|14|NA|TRBV27
CASSLAGANYGYTF
TGTGCCAGCAGTCTCGCAGGTGCTAACTATGGCTACACCTTC
>NA|TRBJ2-1|15|NA|TRBV5-8
CASSLRRGISNEQFF
TGTGCCAGCAGCTTACGACGGGGGATAAGCAATGAGCAGTTCTTC
>NA|TRBJ2-7|13|NA|TRBV28
CASSKRPSYEQYF
TGTGCCAGCTCCAAGCGGCCCTCCTACGAGCAGTACTTC
>NA|TRBJ1-3|11|NA|TRBV24-1
CATSDGGTIYF
TGTGCCACCAGTGACGGAGGCACCATATATTTT
>NA|TRBJ2-1|16|TRBD2|TRBV27
CASSHLLASQHNEQFF
TGTGCCAGCAGCCACCTACTAGCGAGTCAACACAATGAGCAGTTCTTC
>NA|TRBJ2-2|16|TRBD2|TRBV11-3
CASSLTSGRIGGELFF
TGTGCCAGCAGCTTAACTAGCGGGAGAATCGGCGGGGAGCTGTTTTTT
>NA|TRBJ2-7|15|TRBD1|TRBV7-9
CASSLEQGIRYEQYF
TGTGCCAGCAGCTTAGAACAGGGGATCCGCTACGAGCAGTACTTC
>NA|TRBJ1-1|12|NA|TRBV19
CASRWGDTEAFF
TGTGCCAGTAGATGGGGGGACACTGAAGCTTTCTTT
>NA|TRBJ2-5|12|NA|TRBV29-1
CSVERSQETQYF
TGCAGCGTTGAACGGTCCCAAGAGACCCAGTACTTC
>NA|TRBJ1-5|14|NA|TRBV20-1
CSASRAGSNQPQHF
TGCAGTGCTAGTCGGGCGGGAAGCAATCAGCCCCAGCATTTT
>NA|TRBJ2-7|13|TRBD1|TRBV6-2/TRBV6-3
CASSYDRGYEQYF
TGTGCCAGCAGTTATGACAGGGGCTACGAGCAGTACTTC